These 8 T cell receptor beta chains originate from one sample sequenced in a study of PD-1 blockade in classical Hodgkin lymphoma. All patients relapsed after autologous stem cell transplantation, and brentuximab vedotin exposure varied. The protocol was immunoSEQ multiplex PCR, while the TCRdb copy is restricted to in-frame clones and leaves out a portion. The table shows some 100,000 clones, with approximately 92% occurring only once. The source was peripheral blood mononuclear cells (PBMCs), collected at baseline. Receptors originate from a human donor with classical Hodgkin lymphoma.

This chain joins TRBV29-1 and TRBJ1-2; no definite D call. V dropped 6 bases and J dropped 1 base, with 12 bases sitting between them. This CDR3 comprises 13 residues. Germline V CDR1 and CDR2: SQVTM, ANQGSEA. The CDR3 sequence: CSVAGLFNYGYTF. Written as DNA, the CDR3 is TGCAGCGTCGCCGGACTTTTTAACTATGGCTACACCTTC.

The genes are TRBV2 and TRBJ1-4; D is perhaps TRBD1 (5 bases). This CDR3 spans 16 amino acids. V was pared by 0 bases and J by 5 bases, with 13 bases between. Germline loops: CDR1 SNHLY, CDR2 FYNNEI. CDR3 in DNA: TGTGCCAGCAGTGAAGCGCTCCCGGAGGGGAATGAAAAACTGTTTTTT. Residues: CASSEALPEGNEKLFF. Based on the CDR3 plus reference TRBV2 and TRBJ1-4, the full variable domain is EPEVTQTPSHQVTQMGQEVILRCVPISNHLYFYWYRQILGQKVEFLVSFYNNEISEKSEIFDDQFSVERPDGSNFTLKIRSTKLEDSAMYFCASSEALPEGNEKLFFGSGTQLSVL.

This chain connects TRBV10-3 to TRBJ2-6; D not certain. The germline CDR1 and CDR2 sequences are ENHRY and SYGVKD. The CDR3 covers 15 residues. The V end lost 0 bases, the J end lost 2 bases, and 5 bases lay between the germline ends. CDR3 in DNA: TGTGCCATCAGTGAGTCAGGGACTGGGGCCAACGTCCTGACTTTC. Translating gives CAISESGTGANVLTF.

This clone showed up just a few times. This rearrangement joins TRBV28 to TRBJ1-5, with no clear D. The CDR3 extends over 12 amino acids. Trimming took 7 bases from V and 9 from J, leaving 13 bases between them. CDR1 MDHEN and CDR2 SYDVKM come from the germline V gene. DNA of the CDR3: TGTGCCAGCACCCCCGGACCTCTGCCCCAGCATTTT. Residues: CASTPGPLPQHF.

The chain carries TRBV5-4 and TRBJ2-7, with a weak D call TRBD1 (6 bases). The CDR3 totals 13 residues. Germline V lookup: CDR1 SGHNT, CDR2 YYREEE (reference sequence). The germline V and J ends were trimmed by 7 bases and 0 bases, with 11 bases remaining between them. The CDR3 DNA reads TGTGCCAGCCACGGACAGAACTCCTACGAGCAGTACTTC. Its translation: CASHGQNSYEQYF.

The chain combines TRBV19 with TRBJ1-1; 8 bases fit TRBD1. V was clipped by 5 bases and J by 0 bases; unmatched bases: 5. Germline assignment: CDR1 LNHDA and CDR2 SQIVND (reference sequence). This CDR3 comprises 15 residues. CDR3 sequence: CASSGTGQVNTEAFF. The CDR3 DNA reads TGTGCCAGTAGTGGGACGGGACAGGTGAACACTGAAGCTTTCTTT. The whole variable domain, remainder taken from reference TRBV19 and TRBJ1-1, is DGGITQSPKYLFRKEGQNVTLSCEQNLNHDAMYWYRQDPGQGLRLIYYSQIVNDFQKGDIAEGYSVSREKKESFPLTVTSAQKNPTAFYLCASSGTGQVNTEAFFGQGTRLTVV.

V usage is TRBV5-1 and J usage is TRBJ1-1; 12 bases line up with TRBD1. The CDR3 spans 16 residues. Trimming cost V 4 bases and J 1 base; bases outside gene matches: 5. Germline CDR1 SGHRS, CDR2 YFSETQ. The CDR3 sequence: CASSEGTGGSNTEAFF. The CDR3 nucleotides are TGCGCCAGCAGCGAAGGGACAGGGGGCTCGAACACTGAAGCTTTCTTT.

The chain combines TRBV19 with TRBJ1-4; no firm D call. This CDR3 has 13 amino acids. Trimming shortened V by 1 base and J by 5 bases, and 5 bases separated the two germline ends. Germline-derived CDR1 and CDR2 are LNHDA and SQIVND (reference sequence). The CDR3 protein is CASSIGGNEKLFF. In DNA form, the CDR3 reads TGTGCCAGTAGTATAGGCGGAAATGAAAAACTGTTTTTT.